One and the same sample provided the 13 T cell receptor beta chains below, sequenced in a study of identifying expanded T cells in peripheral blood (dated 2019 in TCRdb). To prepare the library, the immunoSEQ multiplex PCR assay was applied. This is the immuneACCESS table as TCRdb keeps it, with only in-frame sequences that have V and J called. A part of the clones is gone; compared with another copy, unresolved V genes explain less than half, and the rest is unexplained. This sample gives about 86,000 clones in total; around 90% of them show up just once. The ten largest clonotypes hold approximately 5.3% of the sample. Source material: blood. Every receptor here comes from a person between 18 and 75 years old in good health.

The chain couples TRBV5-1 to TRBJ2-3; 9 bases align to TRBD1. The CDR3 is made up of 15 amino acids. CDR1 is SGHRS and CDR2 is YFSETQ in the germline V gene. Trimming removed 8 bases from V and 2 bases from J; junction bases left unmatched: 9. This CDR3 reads CASLPTGGYTDTQYF. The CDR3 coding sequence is TGCGCCAGTCTTCCTACAGGGGGCTACACAGATACGCAGTATTTT.

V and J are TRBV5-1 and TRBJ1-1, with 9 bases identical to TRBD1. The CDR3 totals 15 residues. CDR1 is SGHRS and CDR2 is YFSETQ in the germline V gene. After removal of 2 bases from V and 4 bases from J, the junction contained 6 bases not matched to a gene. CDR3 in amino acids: CASSFTGGAFTEAFF. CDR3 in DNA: TGCGCCAGCAGCTTTACAGGGGGCGCTTTCACTGAAGCTTTCTTT.

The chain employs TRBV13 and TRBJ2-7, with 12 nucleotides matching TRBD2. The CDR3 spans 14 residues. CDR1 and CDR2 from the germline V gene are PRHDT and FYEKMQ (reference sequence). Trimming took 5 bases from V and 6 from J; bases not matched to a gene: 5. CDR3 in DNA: TGTGCCAGCAGCCAGGGACTAGCGGGCATCGAGCAGTACTTC. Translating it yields CASSQGLAGIEQYF.

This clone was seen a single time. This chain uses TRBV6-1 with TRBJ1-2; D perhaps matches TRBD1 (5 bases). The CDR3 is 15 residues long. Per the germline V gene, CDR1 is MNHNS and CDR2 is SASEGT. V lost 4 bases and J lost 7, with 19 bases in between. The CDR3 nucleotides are TGTGCCAGCAGTGTAAATCAGGGAACTGGGGTTGGCTACACCTTC. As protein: CASSVNQGTGVGYTF.

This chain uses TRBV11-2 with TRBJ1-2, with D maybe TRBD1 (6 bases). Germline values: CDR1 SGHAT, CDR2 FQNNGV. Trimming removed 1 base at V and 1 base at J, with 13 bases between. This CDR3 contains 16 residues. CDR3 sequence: CASSLGTAPSNYGYTF. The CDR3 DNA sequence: TGTGCCAGCAGCTTAGGGACAGCACCAAGTAACTATGGCTACACCTTC. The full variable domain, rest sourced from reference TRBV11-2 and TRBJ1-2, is EAGVAQSPRYKIIEKRQSVAFWCNPISGHATLYWYQQILGQGPKLLIQFQNNGVVDDSQLPKDRFSAERLKGVDSTLKIQPAKLEDSAVYLCASSLGTAPSNYGYTFGSGTRLTVV.

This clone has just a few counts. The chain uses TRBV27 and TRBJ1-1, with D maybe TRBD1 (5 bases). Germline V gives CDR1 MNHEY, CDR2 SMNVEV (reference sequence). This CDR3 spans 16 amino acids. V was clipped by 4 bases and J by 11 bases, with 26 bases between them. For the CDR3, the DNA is TGTGCCAGCAGTTCCCGGGATCCATCCGAGCCGGGGGATGCTTTCTTT. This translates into CASSSRDPSEPGDAFF.

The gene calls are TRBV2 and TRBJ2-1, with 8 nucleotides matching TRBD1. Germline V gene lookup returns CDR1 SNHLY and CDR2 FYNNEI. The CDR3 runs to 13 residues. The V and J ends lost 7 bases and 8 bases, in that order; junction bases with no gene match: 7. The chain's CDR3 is CASTGQGGHEQFF. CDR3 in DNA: TGTGCCAGCACTGGACAGGGAGGCCATGAGCAGTTCTTC.

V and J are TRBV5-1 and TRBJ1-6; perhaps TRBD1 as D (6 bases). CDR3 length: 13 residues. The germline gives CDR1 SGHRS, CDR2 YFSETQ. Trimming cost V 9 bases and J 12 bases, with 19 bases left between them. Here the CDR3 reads CATRGTGKGPLHF. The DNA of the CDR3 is TGCGCCACTAGGGGGACGGGAAAAGGACCCCTCCACTTT.

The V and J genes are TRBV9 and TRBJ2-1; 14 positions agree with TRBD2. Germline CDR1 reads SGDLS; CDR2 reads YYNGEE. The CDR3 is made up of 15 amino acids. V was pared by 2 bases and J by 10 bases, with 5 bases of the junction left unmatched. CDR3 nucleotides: TGTGCCAGCAGCGTGGGGACTAGCGGGAGTTTGGAGCAGTTCTTC. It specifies CASSVGTSGSLEQFF.

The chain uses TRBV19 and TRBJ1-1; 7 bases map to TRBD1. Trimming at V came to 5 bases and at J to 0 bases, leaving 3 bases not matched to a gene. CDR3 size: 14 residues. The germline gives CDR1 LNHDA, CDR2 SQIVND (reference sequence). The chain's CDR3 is CASSFRGLNTEAFF. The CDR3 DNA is TGTGCCAGTAGTTTTAGGGGGCTGAACACTGAAGCTTTCTTT.

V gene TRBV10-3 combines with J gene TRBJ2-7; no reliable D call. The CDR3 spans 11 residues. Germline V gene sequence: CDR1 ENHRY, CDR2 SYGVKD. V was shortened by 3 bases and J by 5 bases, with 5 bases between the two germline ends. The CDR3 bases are TGTGCCATCAGTGAAGGGAACGAGCAGTACTTC. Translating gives CAISEGNEQYF.

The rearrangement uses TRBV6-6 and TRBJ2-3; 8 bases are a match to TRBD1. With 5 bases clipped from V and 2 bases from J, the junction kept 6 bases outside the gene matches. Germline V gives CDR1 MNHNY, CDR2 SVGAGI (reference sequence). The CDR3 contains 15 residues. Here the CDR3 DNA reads TGTGCCAGCAGTCACGGACAGGGACTCACAGATACGCAGTATTTT. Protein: CASSHGQGLTDTQYF.

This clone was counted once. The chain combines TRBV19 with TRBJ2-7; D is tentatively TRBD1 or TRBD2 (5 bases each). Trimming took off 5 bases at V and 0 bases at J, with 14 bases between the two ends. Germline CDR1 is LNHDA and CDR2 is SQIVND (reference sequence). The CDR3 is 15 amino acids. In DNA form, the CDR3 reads TGTGCCAGTAGTCCCATGCCCGGGGCCTCCTACGAGCAGTACTTC. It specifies CASSPMPGASYEQYF.